This TCR beta chain was found in a study of T cells after yellow fever vaccination. In this sample, this clonotype turned up many times. Its specificity is not known. Study-level points and caveats: Contaminating bulk clonotypes could be abundant in FACS-sorted repertoires.

The junction had 5 bases not matched to a gene; V was cut back by 0 bases and J by 2 bases. Per germline, CDR1 SGHRS and CDR2 YFSETQ. This CDR3 is 16 amino acids long. 5'RACE template switching produced TCR cDNA carrying a universal primer site and UMIs. MiXCR was run by TCRdb on the 5' RACE reads, yielding one entry per CDR3 protein. The sample holds 200,000 to 300,000 distinct CDR3 sequences; about 7% are singletons and the top ten take around 0.9%. This chain joins TRBV5-1 and TRBJ2-5; 9 bases line up with TRBD2. The receptor's source is a man aged 30 to 39 who received the YFV17D yellow fever vaccine. Sequencing used CD4+ T cells sorted from PBMCs, obtained 15 days after the yellow fever booster vaccination. The CDR3: CASSLGASGTQETQYF. The CDR3 nucleotides are TGCGCCAGCAGCTTGGGGGCTAGCGGGACTCAAGAGACCCAGTACTTC.